The 18 T cell receptor beta chains presented below share a single source sample, sequenced in a study of blood T cell repertoires in COVID-19. Here immunoSEQ multiplex PCR was the method, and the copy in TCRdb shows in-frame clones only, minus some. The table has 150,000 to 200,000 clones, about four fifths seen once. The sequenced sample was peripheral blood. All receptors come from a woman aged 40 to 50 with acute or convalescent COVID-19.

The CDR3 loop reads CASSDGAGGLYQPQHF. The CDR3 DNA reads as TGTGCCAGCAGTGATGGTGCTGGCGGCTTATATCAGCCCCAGCATTTT. The V and J genes are TRBV2 and TRBJ1-5; D gene unclear. Trimming shortened V by 3 bases and J by 5 bases, and 17 bases separated the two germline ends. CDR3 size: 16 residues. The germline CDR1 and CDR2 sequences are SNHLY and FYNNEI.

The rearrangement joins TRBV5-1 to TRBJ2-2, with D unresolved. The germline V gene has CDR1 SGHRS and CDR2 YFSETQ. The CDR3 length is 14 residues. V was shortened by 3 bases and J by 0 bases, with 6 bases between the two germline ends. CDR3 bases: TGCGCCAGCAGCTCCCTAGCGAACACCGGGGAGCTGTTTTTT. It is translated as CASSSLANTGELFF.

The J gene is TRBJ2-5, the V gene TRBV5-1; a possible D gene is TRBD1 (5 bases). The CDR3 length is 14 residues. V shed 1 base and J shed 4 bases, with 11 bases lying between them. Germline CDR1 is SGHRS and CDR2 is YFSETQ. CDR3: CASSLRADTETQYF. The CDR3 region has the DNA TGCGCCAGCAGCTTGCGGGCGGACACAGAGACCCAGTACTTC.

This clone came up once. This chain uses TRBV2 with TRBJ2-2; 7 bases agree with TRBD1. CDR3 size: 15 residues. CDR1 and CDR2 from the germline V gene are SNHLY and FYNNEI. V shed 8 bases, J shed 3 bases, and the junction held 9 bases outside the gene matches. The CDR3 DNA sequence: TGTGCCAGCGGGTGGAGACAGGGTTACACCGGGGAGCTGTTTTTT. Amino acids: CASGWRQGYTGELFF. Drawing the rest from reference TRBV2 and TRBJ2-2, the complete variable domain is EPEVTQTPSHQVTQMGQEVILRCVPISNHLYFYWYRQILGQKVEFLVSFYNNEISEKSEIFDDQFSVERPDGSNFTLKIRSTKLEDSAMYFCASGWRQGYTGELFFGEGSRLTVL.

The chain employs TRBV5-6 and TRBJ1-6; 10 bases map to TRBD1. The CDR3 is 17 amino acids. V lost 1 base to trimming and J lost 10 bases; unmatched junction nucleotides: 11. Germline V gene lookup returns CDR1 SGHDT and CDR2 YYEEEE. The CDR3 nucleotides read TGTGCCAGCAGCTTGCGCCTCCGGGACAGGGGTACGTCACCCCTCCACTTT. Residues: CASSLRLRDRGTSPLHF. Supplemented by reference TRBV5-6 and TRBJ1-6, the full variable domain reads DAGVTQSPTHLIKTRGQQVTLRCSPKSGHDTVSWYQQALGQGPQFIFQYYEEEERQRGNFPDRFSGHQFPNYSSELNVNALLLGDSALYLCASSLRLRDRGTSPLHFGNGTRLTVT.

This chain uses TRBV9 with TRBJ1-5; weak D call: TRBD1 (6 bases). V was trimmed by 0 bases and J by 8 bases, leaving 18 bases between them. Germline loops: CDR1 SGDLS, CDR2 YYNGEE. The length of the CDR3 is 16 residues. The CDR3, as DNA: TGTGCCAGCAGCGTAGGAGACAGGCCAGTGGGGGAGCCCCAGCATTTT. This sequence encodes CASSVGDRPVGEPQHF.

There are a few counts of this clone. The V call is TRBV9, the J call TRBJ1-1, with a tentative D call TRBD1 (5 bases). Trimming took 4 bases from V and 6 from J, leaving 10 bases between them. Germline V gene lookup returns CDR1 SGDLS and CDR2 YYNGEE. This CDR3 region has 12 residues. The CDR3 here is CASSLDTAEAFF. The CDR3 DNA reads as TGTGCCAGCAGCTTGGACACCGCTGAAGCTTTCTTT.

This clone was seen a handful of times. This sequence joins TRBV15 and TRBJ2-3; 8 bases match TRBD1. The junction had 14 bases not matched to a gene; V was cut back by 0 bases and J by 6 bases. Germline CDR1 reads LNHNV; CDR2 reads YYDKDF (reference sequence). The CDR3 is 18 residues long. The CDR3 sequence: CATSRDPRGRARTDTQYF. The CDR3, as DNA: TGTGCCACCAGCAGAGACCCCAGGGGGCGAGCCCGGACGGATACGCAGTATTTT.

This clone was observed a single time. V and J are TRBV20-1 and TRBJ2-5; D unclear. The CDR3 spans 10 residues. V gave up 3 bases and J gave up 5 bases, with 4 bases separating them. The germline gives CDR1 DFQATT, CDR2 SNEGSKA (reference sequence). The CDR3 DNA reads TGCAGTGCTAGCGGGGAGACCCAGTACTTC. Residues: CSASGETQYF.

The CDR3 region is CASSLEGQGLPQHF. CDR3 in DNA: TGTGCCAGCAGCTTAGAGGGACAGGGACTGCCCCAGCATTTT. The chain joins TRBV7-9 to TRBJ1-5, with 9 bases that match TRBD1. The CDR3 sequence is 14 residues long. The germline CDR1 and CDR2 sequences are SEHNR and FQNEAQ (reference sequence). V gave up 1 base and J gave up 9 bases; unmatched junction bases: 4.

The J gene is TRBJ1-2, the V gene TRBV5-1, with D possibly matching TRBD1 (6 bases). Trimming took off 4 bases at V and 6 bases at J, with 13 bases between the two ends. The CDR3 sequence is 13 residues long. Germline values: CDR1 SGHRS, CDR2 YFSETQ. The CDR3 nucleotides are TGCGCCAGCAGCCTCAGGACAGTGGATGGCTACACCTTC. It yields the protein CASSLRTVDGYTF.

V usage is TRBV29-1 and J usage is TRBJ2-5; TRBD2 is a possible D gene (5 bases). This CDR3 region has 11 residues. Deletions cut 6 bases from V and 5 bases from J, with 10 bases between. Germline assignment: CDR1 SQVTM and CDR2 ANQGSEA. The CDR3 loop is CSVIPGETQYF. CDR3 DNA sequence: TGCAGCGTCATCCCGGGGGAGACCCAGTACTTC.

The gene calls are TRBV27 and TRBJ1-6, with TRBD1 matching over 9 bases. Germline V gene sequence: CDR1 MNHEY, CDR2 SMNVEV (reference sequence). After removal of 6 bases from V and 11 bases from J, the junction contained 11 bases not matched to a gene. The CDR3 is 15 amino acids. This CDR3 reads CASSKNRGRATPLHF. Here the CDR3 DNA reads TGTGCCAGCAGCAAAAACAGGGGGCGCGCGACACCCCTCCACTTT.

This chain connects TRBV7-9 to TRBJ1-1; D may be TRBD1 (5 bases). V was shortened by 3 bases and J by 0 bases, with 8 bases between the two germline ends. The CDR3 has 14 residues. Germline V gene data show CDR1 as SEHNR and CDR2 as FQNEAQ (reference sequence). This CDR3 reads CASSLSGMNTEAFF. In DNA, the CDR3 is TGTGCCAGCAGCTTGTCAGGGATGAACACTGAAGCTTTCTTT. The full variable domain, completed using reference TRBV7-9 and TRBJ1-1, is DTGVSQNPRHKITKRGQNVTFRCDPISEHNRLYWYRQTLGQGPEFLTYFQNEAQLEKSRLLSDRFSAERPKGSFSTLEIQRTEQGDSAMYLCASSLSGMNTEAFFGQGTRLTVV.

CDR3 in amino acids: CASTPGGHSNQPQHF. The CDR3 DNA reads TGTGCCAGCACCCCAGGGGGACATAGCAATCAGCCCCAGCATTTT. V is TRBV27 and J is TRBJ1-5, with 7 nucleotides matching TRBD1. The CDR3 covers 15 residues. CDR1 and CDR2 from the germline V gene are MNHEY and SMNVEV (reference sequence). Trimming took 7 bases from V and 0 from J; bases not matched to a gene: 6.

This sequence joins TRBV19 and TRBJ1-6; TRBD1 agrees at 7 bases. CDR1 and CDR2 (germline): LNHDA, SQIVND (reference sequence). There are 15 residues in the CDR3. V lost 3 bases to trimming and J lost 2 bases; unmatched junction nucleotides: 1. The CDR3: CASSIGTAYNSPLHF. CDR3 DNA sequence: TGTGCCAGTAGTATTGGGACAGCCTATAATTCACCCCTCCACTTT.

This chain joins TRBV29-1 and TRBJ1-2, with D unresolved. V lost 7 bases to trimming and J lost 1 base, with 13 bases between them. From germline, CDR1 is SQVTM and CDR2 ANQGSEA. This CDR3 comprises 13 residues. Written as DNA, the CDR3 is TGCAGCGGCCTGAGTTCGCTTAACTATGGCTACACCTTC. Protein product: CSGLSSLNYGYTF.

The chain couples TRBV5-1 to TRBJ2-5; 10 bases fit TRBD2. V lost 4 bases and J lost 3; bases outside the gene matches: 9. This CDR3 region has 16 residues. Germline V lookup: CDR1 SGHRS, CDR2 YFSETQ. The CDR3 reads CASSRTPSGGEETQYF. CDR3 bases: TGCGCCAGCAGCCGTACCCCTAGCGGGGGTGAAGAGACCCAGTACTTC.